This T cell receptor beta chain was observed in a study of cytomegalovirus exposure and HLA in healthy donors. Overall study findings and caveats: The study assumed roughly uniform donor sequencing depth for presence/absence analyses. Other equally common chains were less clonally expanded than HLA-associated TCR beta chains, a later analysis showed.

The study ran its PCR with 60 Vbeta and 13 Jbeta primers. Produced via immunoSEQ multiplex PCR; TCRdb's table is partial and in-frame only. The sample consists of 60,000 to 75,000 clones, around 74% of them appearing once. A few counts support this clone. The antigen is undetermined. CDR1 is MNHEY and CDR2 is SVGAGI in the germline V gene. With 6 bases clipped from V and 2 bases from J, the junction kept 5 bases outside the gene matches. The CDR3 runs to 15 residues. Material: PBMCs. The source is a woman aged 25 to 39 in good health and CMV-seropositive. This sequence joins TRBV6-5 and TRBJ2-7; TRBD2 agrees at 12 bases. The CDR3 protein is CASSRGLAGTYEQYF. DNA for the CDR3: TGTGCCAGCAGCCGCGGACTAGCGGGGACCTACGAGCAGTACTTC.